The T cell receptor (beta chain) described here comes from a study of T cells in Graves' hyperthyroidism and ophthalmopathy. A few counts support this clonotype. V was clipped by 7 bases and J by 5 bases; unmatched bases: 8. Germline V gene lookup returns CDR1 SGHRS and CDR2 YFSETQ. The CDR3 contains 14 residues. Amplification of TCR beta CDR3 regions was performed using RNA transcripts as template. First-round RT-PCR of the TCR CDR3 relied on the HTBI primer set. MiXCR, run by TCRdb on the multiplex PCR reads, gives a single entry per CDR3 protein. In the table there are approximately 640,000 distinct CDR3 sequences, 15% to 20% of which are singletons.

V usage is TRBV5-1 and J usage is TRBJ1-1, with TRBD1 matching 10 bases. The receptor comes from a man aged 50 to 59 with Graves' hyperthyroidism. The sequenced sample was blood. The CDR3 DNA reads as TGCGCCAGCCACTTCGGGACAGGGGTGACTGAAGCTTTCTTT. This codes for CASHFGTGVTEAFF.